This TCR beta chain comes out of a study of low-dose radiotherapy and immunotherapy resistance in tumors. Study-level information: Both drugs were delivered intravenously to patients (nivolumab 240 mg every two weeks and ipilimumab 1 mg/kg every six weeks).

This clonotype was seen repeatedly, ten times or more. The CDR3 spans 15 residues. CDR1 SGHRS and CDR2 YFSETQ come from the germline V gene. The V gene end was trimmed by 4 bases and the J gene end by 4 bases; junction bases not matched to a gene: 8. As for time point: after trial treatment. The sample's treatment: LDRT plus nivolumab, ipilimumab, low-dose cyclophosphamide and aspirin (RACIN trial). TRAV- and TRBV-specific primers, spanning alpha and beta chains, primed first-strand cDNA. TCR amplification used about 18 PCR cycles, a constant-region primer and a V-primer adapter. TCRdb redid the calling of the reads with MiXCR, one entry per CDR3 protein. The profile shows about 80,000 distinct CDR3 sequences, roughly 17% of them singletons.

The rearrangement joins TRBV5-1 to TRBJ2-7; the match to TRBD1 covers 10 bases. The clonotype was recovered from a male donor with prostate cancer. Material: PBMCs, obtained after low-dose radiotherapy plus immunotherapy. The CDR3 coding sequence is TGCGCCAGCAGCCTCGGACCGGGACAGGGGTACGAGCAGTACTTC. This gives the protein CASSLGPGQGYEQYF.